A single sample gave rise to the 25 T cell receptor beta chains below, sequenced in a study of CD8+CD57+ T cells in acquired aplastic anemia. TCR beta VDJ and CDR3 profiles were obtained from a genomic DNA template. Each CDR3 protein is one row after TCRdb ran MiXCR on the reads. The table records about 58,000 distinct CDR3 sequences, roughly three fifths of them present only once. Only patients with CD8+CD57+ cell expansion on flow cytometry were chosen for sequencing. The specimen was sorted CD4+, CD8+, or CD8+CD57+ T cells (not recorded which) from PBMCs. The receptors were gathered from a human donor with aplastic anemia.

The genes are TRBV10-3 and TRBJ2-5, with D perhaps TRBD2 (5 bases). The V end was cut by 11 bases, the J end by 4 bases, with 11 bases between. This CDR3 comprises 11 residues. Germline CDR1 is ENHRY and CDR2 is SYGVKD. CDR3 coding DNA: TGTGCCGCCGCGGGTGGAGAGACCCAGTACTTC. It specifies CAAAGGETQYF.

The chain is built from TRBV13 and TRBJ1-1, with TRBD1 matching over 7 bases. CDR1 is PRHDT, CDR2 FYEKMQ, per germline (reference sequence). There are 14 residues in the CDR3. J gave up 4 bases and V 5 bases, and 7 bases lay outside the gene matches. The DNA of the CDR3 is TGTGCCAGCAGCGTGACCGCAGGGGGCACTGAAGCTTTCTTT. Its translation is CASSVTAGGTEAFF.

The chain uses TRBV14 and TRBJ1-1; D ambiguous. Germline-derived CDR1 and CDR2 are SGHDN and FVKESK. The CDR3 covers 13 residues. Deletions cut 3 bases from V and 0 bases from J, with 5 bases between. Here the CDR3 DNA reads TGTGCCAGCAGCCAGGGGATGAACACTGAAGCTTTCTTT. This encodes CASSQGMNTEAFF.

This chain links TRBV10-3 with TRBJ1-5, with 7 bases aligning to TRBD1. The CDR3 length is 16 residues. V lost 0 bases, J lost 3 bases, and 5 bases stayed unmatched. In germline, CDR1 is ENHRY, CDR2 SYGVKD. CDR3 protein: CAISESVGQINQPQHF. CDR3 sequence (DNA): TGTGCCATCAGTGAGTCTGTGGGACAGATCAATCAGCCCCAGCATTTT.

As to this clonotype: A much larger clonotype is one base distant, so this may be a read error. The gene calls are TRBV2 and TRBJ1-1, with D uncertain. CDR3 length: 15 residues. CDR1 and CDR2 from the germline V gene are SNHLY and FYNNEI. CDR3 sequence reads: CASGESPRSDTEAFF. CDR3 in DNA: TGTGCCAGCGGTGAATCGCCGCGGTCCGACACTGAAGCTTTCTTT. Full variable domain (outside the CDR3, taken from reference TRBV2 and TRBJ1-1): EPEVTQTPSHQVTQMGQEVILRCVPISNHLYFYWYRQILGQKVEFLVSFYNNEISEKSEIFDDQFSVERPDGSNFTLKIRSTKLEDSAMYFCASGESPRSDTEAFFGQGTRLTVV.

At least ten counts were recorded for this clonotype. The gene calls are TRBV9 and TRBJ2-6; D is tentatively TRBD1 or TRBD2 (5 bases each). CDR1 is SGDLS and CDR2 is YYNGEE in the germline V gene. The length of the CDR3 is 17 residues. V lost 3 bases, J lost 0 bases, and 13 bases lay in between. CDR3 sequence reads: CASSGGPLPSGANVLTF. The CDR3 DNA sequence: TGTGCCAGCAGCGGGGGACCACTCCCCTCTGGGGCCAACGTCCTGACTTTC. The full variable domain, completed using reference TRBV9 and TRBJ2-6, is DSGVTQTPKHLITATGQRVTLRCSPRSGDLSVYWYQQSLDQGLQFLIQYYNGEERAKGNILERFSAQQFPDLHSELNLSSLELGDSALYFCASSGGPLPSGANVLTFGAGSRLTVL.

CDR3 coding DNA: TGTGCCATCAGGCCCGGGACAGGGGGAGAGCAGTACTTC. Its protein product is CAIRPGTGGEQYF. The chain combines TRBV6-1 with TRBJ2-7; TRBD1 agrees at 11 bases. CDR3 length equals 13 residues. Germline trimming cut 10 bases from V and 7 bases from J; bases unmatched to any gene: 9. CDR1 MNHNS and CDR2 SASEGT come from the germline V gene.

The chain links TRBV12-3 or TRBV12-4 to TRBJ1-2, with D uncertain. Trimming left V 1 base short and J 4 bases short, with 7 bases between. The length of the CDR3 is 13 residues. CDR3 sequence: CASSLDASYGYTF. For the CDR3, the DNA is TGTGCCAGCAGTTTAGACGCCTCCTATGGCTACACCTTC.

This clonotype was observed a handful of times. CDR3 sequence reads: CSVGTGVNQPQHF. The CDR3 DNA follows: TGCAGCGTCGGGACAGGGGTAAATCAGCCCCAGCATTTT. This sequence joins TRBV29-1 and TRBJ1-5, with 10 bases aligning to TRBD1. There are 13 residues in the CDR3. V gave up 6 bases and J gave up 4 bases; unmatched junction bases: 3. Germline V gene sequence: CDR1 SQVTM, CDR2 ANQGSEA.

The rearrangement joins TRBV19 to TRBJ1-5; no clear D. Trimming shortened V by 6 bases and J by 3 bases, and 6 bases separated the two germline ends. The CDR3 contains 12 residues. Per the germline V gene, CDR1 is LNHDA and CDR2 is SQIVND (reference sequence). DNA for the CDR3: TGTGCCAGTAGCGACTACAATCAGCCCCAGCATTTT. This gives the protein CASSDYNQPQHF. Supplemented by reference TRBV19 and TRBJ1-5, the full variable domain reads DGGITQSPKYLFRKEGQNVTLSCEQNLNHDAMYWYRQDPGQGLRLIYYSQIVNDFQKGDIAEGYSVSREKKESFPLTVTSAQKNPTAFYLCASSDYNQPQHFGDGTRLSIL.

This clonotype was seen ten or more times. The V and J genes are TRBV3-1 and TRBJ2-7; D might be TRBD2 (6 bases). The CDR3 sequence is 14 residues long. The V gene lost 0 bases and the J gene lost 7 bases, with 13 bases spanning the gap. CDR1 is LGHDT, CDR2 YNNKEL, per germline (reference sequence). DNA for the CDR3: TGTGCCAGCAGCCAAGAGCGGAGGGTGGGGGAGCAGTACGTC. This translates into CASSQERRVGEQYV.

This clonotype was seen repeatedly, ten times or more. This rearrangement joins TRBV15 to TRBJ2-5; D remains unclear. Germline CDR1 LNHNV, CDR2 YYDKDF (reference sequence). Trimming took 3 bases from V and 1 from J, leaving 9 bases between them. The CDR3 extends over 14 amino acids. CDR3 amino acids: CATSRGSSQETQYF. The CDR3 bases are TGTGCCACCAGCAGGGGCTCCAGCCAAGAGACCCAGTACTTC.

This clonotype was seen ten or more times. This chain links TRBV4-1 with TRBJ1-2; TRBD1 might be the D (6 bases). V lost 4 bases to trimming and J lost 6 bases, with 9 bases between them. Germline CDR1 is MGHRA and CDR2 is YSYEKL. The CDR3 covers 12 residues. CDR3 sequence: CASSPTGDGYTF. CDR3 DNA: TGCGCCAGCAGCCCGACAGGAGATGGCTACACCTTC.

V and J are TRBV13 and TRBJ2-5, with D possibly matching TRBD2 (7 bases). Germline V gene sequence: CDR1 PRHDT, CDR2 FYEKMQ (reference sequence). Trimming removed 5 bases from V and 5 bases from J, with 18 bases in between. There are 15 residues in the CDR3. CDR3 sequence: CASSPNRGAWETQYF. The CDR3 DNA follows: TGTGCCAGCAGCCCCAACCGGGGGGCCTGGGAGACCCAGTACTTC. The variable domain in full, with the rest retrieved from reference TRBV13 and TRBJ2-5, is AAGVIQSPRHLIKEKRETATLKCYPIPRHDTVYWYQQGPGQDPQFLISFYEKMQSDKGSIPDRFSAQQFSDYHSELNMSSLELGDSALYFCASSPNRGAWETQYFGPGTRLLVL.

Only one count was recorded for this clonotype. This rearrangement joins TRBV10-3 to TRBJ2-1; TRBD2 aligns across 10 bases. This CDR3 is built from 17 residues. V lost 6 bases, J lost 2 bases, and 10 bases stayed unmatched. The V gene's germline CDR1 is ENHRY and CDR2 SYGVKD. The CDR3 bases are TGTGCCATCAGACCCCACCTAGCGGGGGCCGCCTACAATGAGCAGTTCTTC. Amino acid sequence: CAIRPHLAGAAYNEQFF.

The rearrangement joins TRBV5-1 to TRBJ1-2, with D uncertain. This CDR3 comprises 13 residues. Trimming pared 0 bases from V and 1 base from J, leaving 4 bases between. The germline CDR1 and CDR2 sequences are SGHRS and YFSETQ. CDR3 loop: CASSLDSNYGYTF. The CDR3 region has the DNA TGCGCCAGCAGCTTGGACAGTAACTATGGCTACACCTTC.

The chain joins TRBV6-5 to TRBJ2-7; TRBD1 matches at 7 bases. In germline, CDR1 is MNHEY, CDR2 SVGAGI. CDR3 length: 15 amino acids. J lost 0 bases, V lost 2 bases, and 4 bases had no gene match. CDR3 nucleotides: TGTGCCAGCAGTTACCGCCGGACAGGCTCCTACGAGCAGTACTTC. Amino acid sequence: CASSYRRTGSYEQYF.

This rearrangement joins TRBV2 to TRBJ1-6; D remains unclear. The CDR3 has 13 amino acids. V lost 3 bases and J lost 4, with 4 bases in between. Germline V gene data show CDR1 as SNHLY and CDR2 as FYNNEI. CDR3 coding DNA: TGTGCCAGCAGTGAGGCATATAATTCACCCCTCCACTTT. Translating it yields CASSEAYNSPLHF.

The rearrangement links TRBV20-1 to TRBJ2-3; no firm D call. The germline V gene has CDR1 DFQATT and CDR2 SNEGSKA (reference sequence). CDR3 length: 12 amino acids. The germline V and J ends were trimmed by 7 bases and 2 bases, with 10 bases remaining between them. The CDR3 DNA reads TGCAGTGGAAAAGCCCTCACAGATACGCAGTATTTT. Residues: CSGKALTDTQYF.

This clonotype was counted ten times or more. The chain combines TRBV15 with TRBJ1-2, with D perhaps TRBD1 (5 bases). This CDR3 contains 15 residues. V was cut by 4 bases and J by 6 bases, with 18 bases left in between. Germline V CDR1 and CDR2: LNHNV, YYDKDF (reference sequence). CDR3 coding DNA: TGTGCCACCAGCACCGGGGGGGGACCCCTGAATGGCTACACCTTC. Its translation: CATSTGGGPLNGYTF.

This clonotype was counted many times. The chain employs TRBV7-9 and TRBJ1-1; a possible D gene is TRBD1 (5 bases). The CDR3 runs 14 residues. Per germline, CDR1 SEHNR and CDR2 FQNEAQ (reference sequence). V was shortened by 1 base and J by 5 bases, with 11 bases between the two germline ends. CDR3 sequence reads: CASSLGGGVTEAFF. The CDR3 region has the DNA TGTGCCAGCAGCTTAGGGGGAGGGGTAACTGAAGCTTTCTTT. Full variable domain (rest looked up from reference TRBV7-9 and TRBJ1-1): DTGVSQNPRHKITKRGQNVTFRCDPISEHNRLYWYRQTLGQGPEFLTYFQNEAQLEKSRLLSDRFSAERPKGSFSTLEIQRTEQGDSAMYLCASSLGGGVTEAFFGQGTRLTVV.

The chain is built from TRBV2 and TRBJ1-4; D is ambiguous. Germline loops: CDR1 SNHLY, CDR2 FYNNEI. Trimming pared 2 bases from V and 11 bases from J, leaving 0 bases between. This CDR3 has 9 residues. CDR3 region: CASSEKLFF. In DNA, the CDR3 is TGTGCCAGCAGTGAAAAACTGTTTTTT.

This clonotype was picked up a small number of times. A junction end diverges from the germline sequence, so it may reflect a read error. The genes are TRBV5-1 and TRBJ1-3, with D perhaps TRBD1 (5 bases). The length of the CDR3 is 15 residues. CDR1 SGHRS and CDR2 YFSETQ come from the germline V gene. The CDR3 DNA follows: TGCGCCGGCAGCCGGCGGGGCTTCTCCGGAAACACCATATATTTT. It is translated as CAGSRRGFSGNTIYF.

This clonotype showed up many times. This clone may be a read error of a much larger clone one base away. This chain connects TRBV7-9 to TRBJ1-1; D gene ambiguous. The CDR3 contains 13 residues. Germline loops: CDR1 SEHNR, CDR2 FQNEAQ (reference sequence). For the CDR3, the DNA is TGTGCCAGCAGCCCACCCATTAACACTGAAGCTTCCTTT. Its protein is CASSPPINTEASF.

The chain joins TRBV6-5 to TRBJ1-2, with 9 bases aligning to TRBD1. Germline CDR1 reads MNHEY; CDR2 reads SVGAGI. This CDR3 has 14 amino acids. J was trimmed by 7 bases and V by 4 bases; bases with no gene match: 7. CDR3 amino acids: CASSFTGTGSGYTF. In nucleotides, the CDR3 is TGTGCCAGCAGTTTCACCGGGACAGGGTCTGGCTACACCTTC.